The T cell receptor beta chain under discussion was sequenced for a study of cytomegalovirus exposure and HLA in healthy donors. Notes on the study in general: Later, an analysis found that common viral pathogens appeared to be linked with several of the most significant clusters.

As regards this clone: The target antigen is unknown.

There are 14 residues in the CDR3. V was trimmed by 4 bases and J by 1 base, leaving 7 bases between them. CDR1 is SGHAT and CDR2 is FQNNGV in the germline V gene. The PCR employed 60 Vbeta primers together with 13 Jbeta primers. Using immunoSEQ multiplex PCR, the repertoire was profiled, and TCRdb retains in-frame clones only, with some absent. The table shows 30,000 to 40,000 clones, with approximately 70% occurring only once. Material: PBMCs. The J gene is TRBJ2-2, the V gene TRBV11-2; maybe TRBD2 (6 bases). This receptor was taken from a man younger than 40 in good health and CMV-seronegative. CDR3 in DNA: TGTGCCAGCAGCTCGGGACTGAACACCGGGGAGCTGTTTTTT. Translating gives CASSSGLNTGELFF.